This T cell receptor beta chain was recorded in a study of cytomegalovirus exposure and HLA in healthy donors (dated by TCRdb to about 2017). In terms of the full investigation: According to an earlier analysis of 587 of the donors, roughly 180 million T cells yielded roughly 100 million unique TCR beta sequences and about 300 Gb of sequence data. An early release covering approximately 600 HLA-typed donors comprised about 300 gigabases of sequencing data and 85 million or so unique TCR sequences. Of the roughly 420 genotyped donors, roughly 80% were placed in the genetic ancestry cluster associated with self-reported Caucasian donors. The study was designed to test whether signatures of past pathogen exposure could be identified by cataloging public T cell receptors. The T cell repertoires of around 730 subjects were profiled by immunosequencing and related to cytomegalovirus serostatus. A separate validation cohort of 100 to 150 different subjects was used in addition to the approximately 700-subject first cohort. To predict cytomegalovirus infection status, the study brought together high-throughput TCR immunosequencing, statistical association of individual TCRs with disease status, and machine learning. A later analysis re-analyzed previously published TCR beta repertoires from 650 to 800 donors and added high-resolution HLA genotyping to study TCR occurrence patterns. The later analysis used no new phenotypic data to find candidate immune exposures, relying instead on TCR beta sequences and their occurrence across donors. In an earlier analysis of over 550 of the donors, high-throughput TCR beta sequencing was used to judge whether each TCR beta V gene segment behaved as functional or pseudogenic. Donor age, sex, ethnicity and CMV serostatus were compiled together with the repertoire data. A later genetic analysis used genome-wide SNP genotypes for about 60% of the roughly 700 donors, treating that subset as a discovery cohort. All discovery cohort repertoires had been generated using a single sequencing platform. Both class I and class II loci were covered by HLA typing, at four-digit resolution. The number of typed donors differed by locus: about 620-630 for A, B, C, DRB1 and DQB1; approximately 520 for DQA1; around 580 for DPA1; and 400 to 480 for DPB1. Roughly 5 DR-DQ haplotypes were handled as single units for association and clustering, since linkage in the cohort was strong. On average, roughly 250,000 unique TCR beta nucleotide sequences were sequenced per donor among roughly 430 genotyped donors of the cohort, with 15% to 20% of those sequences being non-productive.

Library preparation was by the immunoSEQ multiplex PCR assay. For the multiplex PCR, a mixture combining 60 forward primers for TCR Vbeta segments and 13 reverse primers for TCR Jbeta segments was used. Amplification of the CDR3 region of rearranged TCR beta genes was performed with a multiplex PCR assay on genomic DNA. The amplified TCR beta libraries were sequenced on the Illumina HiSeq System as 87-base-pair reads. The authors' analysis ran thus. A later analysis counted approximately 76 million unique TCR beta chains across the 550 to 700 repertoires, and around 9.9 million of these chains were shared by at least two donors. Raw reads were error-corrected and collapsed into unique sequences with a nearest-neighbor algorithm that merged closely related sequences to remove PCR and sequencing errors. V, D and J gene segments were assigned by aligning CDR3 sequences to IMGT reference sequences. For a sequence to be retained, a match of at least six nucleotides to both a V gene segment and a J gene segment was required. A rearrangement counted as productive if the CDR3 had no stop codons and remained in frame with V and J, and every other rearrangement counted as non-productive. CDR3 was defined by IMGT convention, running from the second conserved V-encoded cysteine to the conserved J-encoded phenylalanine. In an earlier analysis of around 540 of the donors, sequences lacking an unambiguous match to a single V gene segment were excluded. An earlier analysis of 500 to 700 of the donors classified V segments as functional when productive rearrangements were above 56.7% and as segregating when the standard deviation between donors was above 5%. To diagnose cytomegalovirus status from the catalog of TCR beta chain sequences, a statistical classification framework was built. V and J gene assignment, in a later analysis, came from comparing TCR nucleotide sequences with IMGT/GENE-DB human TR gene sequences. In a later analysis, CDR3 sequences and most-parsimonious VDJ recombination scenarios were assigned using the TCRdist pipeline. In a later analysis, every TCR beta chain was defined by the combination of its CDR3 amino acid sequence and its V-gene family, and reads without a unique V-gene family were dropped. In a later analysis, 500 to 650 highly shared, low-generation-probability nucleotide sequences were removed to address suspected cross-contamination and a sequencing artifact. In a later analysis, a clonal expansion index for each public chain was calculated from normalized within-repertoire ranks of inferred template counts. In a later analysis, generation probabilities were computed using a VDJ recombination model fitted to out-of-frame rearrangements, and the results were checked against IGoR. Hypergeometric tests were used in a later analysis to score TCR-TCR, TCR-HLA and TCR-CMV co-occurrence, with a repertoire-size bias correction applied to the TCR pairs. In a later analysis, false discovery rates were estimated by permuting HLA or CMV assignments 20 times. In a later analysis, co-occurring TCRs were grouped using DBSCAN, with TCRdist sequence similarity added in when clustering inside HLA-allele-positive subsets. Repertoires with fewer than 30,000 or more than 120,000 public chains were left out of co-occurrence clustering, as were about five repertoires with anomalous nucleotide sharing. TCRdb stores this immuneACCESS table with in-frame sequences only. Part of the clones is absent; in the studies checked, under half of the shortfall reflects unresolved V genes, and no reason is known for the rest. V and J calls and clone size follow that table, whereas D and trimming were derived from the DNA. This sample lists about 130,000 clones; 70% to 80% were detected once. The ten largest clones represent 1% to 1.5% of the sample.

As regards this clone: Its antigen has not been determined. No base quality information exists; no much larger clone differs at one position.

In total, 666 healthy bone marrow donors made up the cohort. At the time of sampling, all cohort members were nominally healthy, though unrecorded immune exposures were likely present. The donor was CMV seronegative and belonged to the group of under 400 seronegative cohort members. A peripheral blood sample was provided by each donor, and peripheral blood mononuclear cells were used for TCR beta sequencing. Genomic DNA was extracted from the blood cell samples with the Qiagen DNeasy Blood Extraction Kit. The research as a whole found: In vitro tests confirmed that a few of the cytomegalovirus-associated TCR beta chains recognize cytomegalovirus antigens. A total of some 180 TCR beta chains were listed by the study as associated with cytomegalovirus. According to a later analysis, most CMV-associated TCR beta chains appeared to be HLA-restricted, and the HLA associations seemed to be driven largely by CMV exposure. Several of the top co-occurrence clusters appeared to be linked to parvovirus B19, influenza, CMV and Epstein-Barr virus, according to a later analysis. Most TCR sequences were observed very rarely across donors, whereas some public TCRs were present in many individuals. For the cohort, immune exposure information was limited to CMV serostatus. A later genetic analysis reported fewer N-insertions in productive TCRs among donors in an Asian-associated ancestry cluster than the roughly 620-donor mean. At a false discovery rate of 0.05, a later analysis linked roughly 17,000 TCR beta sequences to specific HLA alleles. Compared with equally common non-associated chains, HLA-associated TCR beta chains in a later analysis were more clonally expanded and had lower generation probabilities. The classifier was reported to diagnose cytomegalovirus status with high specificity and sensitivity in both the original and validation cohorts. In a later genetic analysis, a missense DCLRE1C variant was associated with V-gene and J-gene trimming of TCR beta chains, and the association was replicated in an independent cohort. Assigning TCR associations to individual alleles was difficult when HLA alleles, especially DR and DQ, strongly co-occurred. Correlated functional status among segregating V segments might be attributable to linkage disequilibrium, but an unknown experimental factor could not be ruled out. Because HLA typing was missing for some donors at each locus, association tests included only the typed subset. This cohort had only TCR beta chains sequenced, and the lack of alpha or paired-chain data limited which features could be detected. The sequencing pipeline was judged likely to have produced a cluster of highly shared sequence variants as a technical artifact. According to the authors, the approach could potentially be generalized to other disease states and immunological phenotypes. Seventeen rarely observed V segments, including chromosome 9 orphons, were excluded from the earlier analysis of about 610 of the donors because counts were too low. A further reported finding was that TCR beta sequences accurately predicted the HLA-A and HLA-B alleles for most subjects in the first cohort. Roughly uniform sequencing depth across donors was assumed in presence/absence analyses, although this assumption may not hold. An earlier analysis of 587 of the donors showed that most TCR beta V segments appeared in productive rearrangements either about 90% or about 30% of the time, which broadly matched IMGT annotations. A later analysis found that TCR association rates varied across HLA loci, with DRB1 alleles showing the most associated TCRs and HLA-C alleles the fewest.

The clonotype was recovered from a man between 50 and 59 years old in good health and CMV-seronegative. Source material: PBMCs.

This receptor carries the CDR3 CASSLLRNRGNYEQYF. The DNA is TGTGCCAGCAGTTTATTAAGAAACAGGGGGAATTACGAGCAGTACTTC. Rearrangement joined TRBV28 to TRBJ2-7; 8 bases in the junction line up with TRBD1. For CDR1 and CDR2, the germline V gene lists MDHEN and SYDVKM. V is cut back by 1 base and J by 4 bases, with 9 bases in the junction unmatched. Its CDR3 holds 16 amino acids, cysteine through phenylalanine. Here the CDR3 DNA is all that survives: 48 bases in frame from base 1.